This T cell receptor (beta chain) was captured in a study of blood T cell repertoires in COVID-19. Looking at the study overall: Samples of COVID-19 (acute and convalescent) were obtained from the United States, Italy and Spain.

Authors' methods: The authors estimated nucleated cell counts from reference gene primer amplification. Measured with immunoSEQ multiplex PCR; TCRdb has only the in-frame clones, and not every one. V, J and clone size are taken as reported in that table, and D and trimming were inferred from the DNA itself. Among approximately 36,000 clones listed, about 82% were seen once. The CDR3 covers 16 residues. V shed 3 bases and J shed 2 bases, with 15 bases lying between them. From germline, CDR1 is KGHSH and CDR2 LQKENI. This clone was seen once. The clonotype originates from a man in his fifties or sixties with active COVID-19. The J gene is TRBJ2-3, the V gene TRBV18; tentative D call: TRBD2 (7 bases). The sequencing input was peripheral blood. The CDR3 loop is CASSPVRGPPTDTQYF. For the CDR3, the DNA is TGTGCCAGCTCACCGGTGCGGGGGCCCCCCACAGATACGCAGTATTTT.